This TCR beta chain was observed in a study of CD4 T cells in relation to SARS-CoV-2 and coronaviruses. Germline-derived CDR1 and CDR2 are SNHLY and FYNNEI. With 7 bases clipped from V and 3 bases from J, the junction kept 4 bases outside the gene matches. The CDR3 length is 14 residues. Assay: immunoSEQ multiplex PCR; the TCRdb copy retains only in-frame clones and omits some. Among more than 30,000 clones listed, approximately 85% were seen once. The origin of this receptor is an adult with COVID-19. The rearrangement joins TRBV2 to TRBJ2-7, with 12 bases lining up with TRBD2. Sequencing input: memory CD4+ T cells from PBMCs. CDR3 nucleotide sequence: TGTGCCAGCACTCCGACTAGCGGGAGCTACGAGCAGTACTTC. Residues: CASTPTSGSYEQYF.